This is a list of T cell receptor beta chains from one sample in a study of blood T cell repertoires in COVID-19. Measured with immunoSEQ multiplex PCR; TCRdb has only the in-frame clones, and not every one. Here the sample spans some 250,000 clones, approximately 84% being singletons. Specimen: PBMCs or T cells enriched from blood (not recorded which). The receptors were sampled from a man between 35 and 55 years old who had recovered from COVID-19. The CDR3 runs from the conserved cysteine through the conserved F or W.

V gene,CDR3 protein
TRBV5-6,CASSLATQQETQYF
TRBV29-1,CSVTRQGPYGYTF
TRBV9,CASSAYDGTSGGPPLDTQYF
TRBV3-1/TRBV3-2,CASSQDMGQGLKEKLFF
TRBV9,CASSDLGSGTDTQYF
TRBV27,CASSLRSPYSGNTIYF
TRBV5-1,CASSLEGGSGNTIYF
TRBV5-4,CASSEDSGGASDTQYF
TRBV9,CASSITGDSYNEQFF
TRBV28,CASSRGLAGQETQYF
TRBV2,CASRQGLNTEAFF
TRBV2,CASRGGQGASLPLGTEAFF
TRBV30,CAWSVQGRRETQYF
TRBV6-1,CASSEIELAQAAFF
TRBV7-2,CASSPQGTGYGYGYTF
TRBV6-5,CASSYQVNTEAFF
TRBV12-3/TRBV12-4,CASSLGTNYEQYF
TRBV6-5,CASSYYLAGRETQYF
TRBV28,CASRPRGSPLHF
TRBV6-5,CASRLYLTGANVLTF
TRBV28,CASSKLQGYYGYTF
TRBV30,CAWSLFRSATGELFF